The 32 T cell receptor beta chains below were found in one sample sequenced in a study of glioma-infiltrating T cells after dendritic cell vaccination. Measured with immunoSEQ multiplex PCR; TCRdb has only the in-frame clones, and not every one. Here the sample spans roughly 96,000 clones, roughly three quarters being singletons. The sequenced sample was blood, obtained before dendritic cell vaccination. These receptors originate from a human donor with glioblastoma.

The chain recombines TRBV5-8 with TRBJ2-7, with 9 bases aligning to TRBD1. Germline V lookup: CDR1 SGHTS, CDR2 YDEGEE. CDR3 length: 14 residues. With V trimmed by 4 bases and J by 4 bases, 6 bases remained unmatched. This CDR3 is CASSLGQGSYEQYF. The CDR3 DNA follows: TGTGCCAGCAGCCTCGGACAGGGGAGTTACGAGCAGTACTTC.

This chain joins TRBV7-9 and TRBJ1-2, with a tentative D call TRBD1 (6 bases). This CDR3 is built from 14 residues. Trimming took off 4 bases at V and 4 bases at J, with 13 bases between the two ends. Per the germline V gene, CDR1 is SEHNR and CDR2 is FQNEAQ (reference sequence). Written as DNA, the CDR3 is TGTGCCAGCAGCTCCGTGACAGGAGGCTATGGCTACACCTTC. Translating it yields CASSSVTGGYGYTF.

The chain recombines TRBV7-2 with TRBJ2-5, with TRBD1 identical over 8 bases. This CDR3 region has 15 residues. The V gene's germline CDR1 is SGHTA and CDR2 FQGNSA. V lost 1 base, J lost 3 bases, and 4 bases stayed unmatched. The CDR3 here is CASSLGRTGKETQYF. CDR3 nucleotides: TGTGCCAGCAGCTTAGGTAGGACAGGGAAAGAGACCCAGTACTTC.

V gene TRBV9 combines with J gene TRBJ2-3; 13 bases line up with TRBD2. Germline V gene data show CDR1 as SGDLS and CDR2 as YYNGEE. V was clipped by 0 bases and J by 2 bases; unmatched bases: 12. This CDR3 is built from 20 residues. CDR3 nucleotides: TGTGCCAGCAGCGTAGAGGAGGGACTAGCGGGATGGGTCAACACAGATACGCAGTATTTT. This gives the protein CASSVEEGLAGWVNTDTQYF.

CDR3 sequence: CASSETGGFETQYF. In nucleotides, the CDR3 is TGTGCCAGCAGTGAGACAGGGGGGTTTGAGACCCAGTACTTC. The V call is TRBV6-1, the J call TRBJ2-5, with 9 positions matching TRBD1. V shed 3 bases, J shed 5 bases, and the junction held 4 bases outside the gene matches. The length of the CDR3 is 14 residues. Per germline, CDR1 MNHNS and CDR2 SASEGT.

J is TRBJ2-5 and V is TRBV5-4; 8 bases map to TRBD2. The CDR3 consists of 14 residues. J was trimmed by 4 bases and V by 1 base; bases with no gene match: 3. Germline CDR1 SGHNT, CDR2 YYREEE (reference sequence). The CDR3 sequence: CASSLRGGTETQYF. The CDR3 region has the DNA TGTGCCAGCAGCTTGCGGGGGGGCACAGAGACCCAGTACTTC.

The V gene is TRBV6-6, the J gene TRBJ1-3; 7 bases line up with TRBD1. With 2 bases clipped from V and 4 bases from J, the junction kept 5 bases outside the gene matches. The CDR3 has 15 amino acids. The V gene's germline CDR1 is MNHNY and CDR2 SVGAGI (reference sequence). As DNA, the CDR3 is TGTGCCAGCAGTTACGTTCAGGGGGAGGGAAACACCATATATTTT. Its protein product is CASSYVQGEGNTIYF.

The V gene is TRBV27, the J gene TRBJ1-1; possible D gene TRBD1, 6 bases. V was cut by 1 base and J by 0 bases, with 9 bases left in between. Germline V lookup: CDR1 MNHEY, CDR2 SMNVEV (reference sequence). The CDR3 has 15 amino acids. The CDR3 bases are TGTGCCAGCAGTTTATACAGGGCTATGAACACTGAAGCTTTCTTT. Residues: CASSLYRAMNTEAFF.

A word on this clone: A junction end diverges from the germline sequence, so it may reflect a read error. The J gene is TRBJ1-4, the V gene TRBV28; D is unclear. Germline CDR1 MDHEN, CDR2 SYDVKM. The CDR3 is made up of 14 amino acids. CDR3 sequence reads: CASSFRPTNEKLFF. In nucleotides, the CDR3 is TGTGCCAGCAGTTTCCGGCCCACTAATGAAAAATTGTTTTTT.

The rearrangement joins TRBV15 to TRBJ2-1; 8 bases line up with TRBD1. Germline lookup yields CDR1 LNHNV and CDR2 YYDKDF (reference sequence). The J segment lost 8 bases and the V segment lost 3 bases, leaving 9 bases of the junction unmatched. The CDR3 covers 15 residues. As DNA, the CDR3 is TGTGCCACCAGCAGGATGGACAGGGATTCTTATGAGCAGTTCTTC. The encoded protein is CATSRMDRDSYEQFF.

This chain links TRBV28 with TRBJ1-1; D perhaps matches TRBD1 (6 bases). V was cut by 8 bases and J by 1 base, with 11 bases left in between. From germline, CDR1 is MDHEN and CDR2 SYDVKM. The CDR3 has 13 residues. CDR3: CASWTVANTEAFF. In DNA form, the CDR3 reads TGTGCCAGCTGGACAGTAGCGAACACTGAAGCTTTCTTT.

This chain connects TRBV29-1 to TRBJ1-2; perhaps TRBD1 as D (6 bases). CDR1 is SQVTM and CDR2 is ANQGSEA in the germline V gene. With 7 bases removed from V and 4 bases from J, the gap between germline ends came to 13 bases. The CDR3 extends over 12 amino acids. The CDR3 loop is CSATGGRYGYTF. As DNA, the CDR3 is TGCAGCGCCACGGGGGGGCGCTATGGCTACACCTTC.

The V call is TRBV19, the J call TRBJ2-3; 7 bases agree with TRBD2. Germline V gene data show CDR1 as LNHDA and CDR2 as SQIVND (reference sequence). CDR3 size: 15 residues. The ends lost 6 bases at V and 0 bases at J; junction bases unmatched: 6. The CDR3 bases are TGTGCCAGTAGCGGGAGGACCTATAGCACAGATACGCAGTATTTT. Residues: CASSGRTYSTDTQYF.

This clone was detected only once. Different DNA sequences within this sample yield the same CDR3. This chain joins TRBV10-3 and TRBJ1-2, with 7 bases lining up with TRBD1. Trimming took 0 bases from V and 5 from J; bases not matched to a gene: 21. Germline V gives CDR1 ENHRY, CDR2 SYGVKD. This CDR3 is 20 amino acids long. The CDR3 bases are TGTGCCATCAGTGAGTCTCTTTTCGGGACAGCGAGTGAAGAATTATATGGCTACACCTTC. This codes for CAISESLFGTASEELYGYTF.

The chain employs TRBV18 and TRBJ2-7; D may be TRBD1 (6 bases). The length of the CDR3 is 14 residues. Germline CDR1 reads KGHSH; CDR2 reads LQKENI. The V end was cut by 2 bases, the J end by 0 bases, with 8 bases between. The CDR3 DNA is TGTGCCAGCTCACCATACAGGGACTCCTACGAGCAGTACTTC. It yields the protein CASSPYRDSYEQYF.

This clone was observed a few times. The rearrangement uses TRBV6-6 and TRBJ2-7, with a weak D call TRBD1 (5 bases). Germline-derived CDR1 and CDR2 are MNHNY and SVGAGI (reference sequence). This CDR3 is built from 15 residues. V dropped 6 bases and J dropped 3 bases, with 18 bases sitting between them. CDR3 bases: TGTGCCAGCAGAAGGACACCTAAGGAACTCTACGAGCAGTACTTC. Protein: CASRRTPKELYEQYF.

The chain combines TRBV7-6 with TRBJ2-5; D gene uncertain. From germline, CDR1 is SGHVS and CDR2 FNYEAQ. Between the trimmed V and J ends, which lost 6 bases and 4 bases, there was a span of 12 bases. The CDR3 runs to 13 residues. CDR3 DNA: TGTGCCAGCAGTCGCAGGCTCGCAGAGACCCAGTACTTC. Its protein is CASSRRLAETQYF.

The chain has TRBV12-5 and TRBJ1-1, with TRBD1 as a possible D gene (5 bases). CDR3 length: 12 residues. Germline V gives CDR1 LGHNT, CDR2 FRNRAP. Deletions cut 6 bases from V and 4 bases from J, with 9 bases between. The CDR3 nucleotides read TGTGCTAGTGGGGGGCTGGGCACTGAAGCTTTCTTT. It encodes CASGGLGTEAFF. The variable domain in full, completed from reference TRBV12-5 and TRBJ1-1, reads DARVTQTPRHKVTEMGQEVTMRCQPILGHNTVFWYRQTMMQGLELLAYFRNRAPLDDSGMPKDRFSAEMPDATLATLKIQPSEPRDSAVYFCASGGLGTEAFFGQGTRLTVV.

The chain uses TRBV5-1 and TRBJ2-2; 8 bases map to TRBD2. The J segment lost 6 bases and the V segment lost 0 bases, leaving 7 bases of the junction unmatched. Germline V gene lookup returns CDR1 SGHRS and CDR2 YFSETQ. The CDR3 length is 16 residues. The DNA of the CDR3 is TGCGCCAGCAGCTTGGAGGGACTAGGTCCCGCCGGGGAGCTGTTTTTT. Translating gives CASSLEGLGPAGELFF.

The rearrangement joins TRBV7-3 to TRBJ2-3, with 9 nucleotides matching TRBD2. CDR1 and CDR2 (germline): SGHTA, FQGTGA. The CDR3 runs 17 residues. V lost 3 bases and J lost 5; bases outside the gene matches: 12. CDR3 amino acids: CASSFGAGSGRGDTQYF. CDR3 sequence (DNA): TGTGCCAGCAGCTTCGGAGCTGGTAGCGGGAGAGGAGATACGCAGTATTTT.

The rearrangement links TRBV6-4 to TRBJ2-6; 7 bases match TRBD2. After removal of 2 bases from V and 2 bases from J, the junction contained 0 bases not matched to a gene. This CDR3 contains 15 residues. Looked up from germline, CDR1 is MRHNA and CDR2 is SNTAGT. The CDR3 reads CASSDAGAGANVLTF. As DNA, the CDR3 is TGTGCCAGCAGTGACGCGGGAGCTGGGGCCAACGTCCTGACTTTC.

This chain joins TRBV7-3 and TRBJ2-3; 7 bases fit TRBD2. Germline CDR1 is SGHTA and CDR2 is FQGTGA. Germline trimming cut 5 bases from V and 7 bases from J; bases unmatched to any gene: 15. CDR3 length equals 16 residues. Written as DNA, the CDR3 is TGTGCCAGCAGCCCGGGAGGCAAGGGGCCAAAGAATACGCAGTATTTT. Translation gives CASSPGGKGPKNTQYF.

This rearrangement joins TRBV9 to TRBJ1-2, with D possibly matching TRBD1 (5 bases). This CDR3 spans 14 amino acids. The V end was cut by 0 bases, the J end by 7 bases, with 13 bases between. Germline lookup yields CDR1 SGDLS and CDR2 YYNGEE. CDR3 in amino acids: CASSVGQGTRGYTF. The CDR3 nucleotides are TGTGCCAGCAGCGTAGGGCAGGGTACGCGTGGCTACACCTTC.

The CDR3 DNA follows: TGCGCCAGCAGCTTAGGGGGCATAGCCCACGAGCAGTACTTC. Amino acid sequence: CASSLGGIAHEQYF. The V call is TRBV5-1, the J call TRBJ2-7; 7 positions agree with TRBD1. Per germline, CDR1 SGHRS and CDR2 YFSETQ. Trimming at V came to 2 bases and at J to 5 bases, leaving 7 bases not matched to a gene. The CDR3 spans 14 residues.

This chain joins TRBV30 and TRBJ1-4, with a weak D call TRBD1 (6 bases). The CDR3 contains 14 residues. V dropped 4 bases and J dropped 4 bases, with 13 bases sitting between them. CDR1 and CDR2 (germline): GTSNPN, SVGIG (reference sequence). The CDR3 DNA follows: TGTGCCTGGACCCTACAGGGAATTAATGAAAAACTGTTTTTT. Its protein product is CAWTLQGINEKLFF.

This sequence joins TRBV27 and TRBJ1-6; D perhaps matches TRBD1 (5 bases). V shed 10 bases and J shed 0 bases, with 7 bases lying between them. In germline, CDR1 is MNHEY, CDR2 SMNVEV (reference sequence). The CDR3 is 13 residues long. CDR3 sequence reads: CAMTVSYNSPLHF. The CDR3 DNA follows: TGTGCCATGACAGTCTCCTATAATTCACCCCTCCACTTT.

The rearrangement uses TRBV28 and TRBJ1-2; D is uncertain. Deletions cut 4 bases from V and 8 bases from J, with 20 bases between. CDR1 is MDHEN and CDR2 is SYDVKM in the germline V gene. The CDR3 totals 15 residues. CDR3 DNA: TGTGCCAGCAGTTCCCTGCCGGCGGAGGCCGGCGGCTACACCTTC. This gives the protein CASSSLPAEAGGYTF.

J is TRBJ1-3 and V is TRBV5-6; D is possibly TRBD1 (6 bases). The germline CDR1 and CDR2 sequences are SGHDT and YYEEEE. Trimming stripped 4 bases from V and 8 bases from J, with 22 bases between. This CDR3 spans 16 amino acids. Here the CDR3 reads CASSTYEGQTKDTIYF. The CDR3 nucleotides are TGTGCCAGCAGCACCTACGAAGGACAGACCAAGGACACCATATATTTT.

V usage is TRBV2 and J usage is TRBJ1-1; tentatively, D is TRBD1 (5 bases). V lost 7 bases and J lost 5, with 11 bases in between. There are 12 residues in the CDR3. The V gene's germline CDR1 is SNHLY and CDR2 FYNNEI. The CDR3 sequence is CASIDRGTEAFF. The DNA for the CDR3 is TGTGCCAGCATCGACAGAGGAACTGAAGCTTTCTTT.

The genes are TRBV9 and TRBJ2-3, with TRBD2 matching over 12 bases. Germline V gene lookup returns CDR1 SGDLS and CDR2 YYNGEE. The CDR3 covers 18 residues. V shed 0 bases and J 6 bases; nucleotides not matched to a gene: 11. The CDR3 loop is CASSVAGLAGSSGDTQYF. The CDR3 bases are TGTGCCAGCAGCGTAGCCGGACTAGCGGGGTCTTCGGGGGATACGCAGTATTTT.

The CDR3 region has the DNA TGTGCCATCAGTGAGTCGAGCGGAAATAGGAATGGCTACACCTTC. Translation: CAISESSGNRNGYTF. The genes are TRBV10-3 and TRBJ1-2, with D unresolved. The CDR3 runs 15 residues. CDR1 is ENHRY, CDR2 SYGVKD, per germline. V was cut by 0 bases and J by 6 bases, with 14 bases left in between.

This chain connects TRBV28 to TRBJ1-2; D is possibly TRBD1 (6 bases). Trimming stripped 5 bases from V and 5 bases from J, with 18 bases between. This CDR3 region has 15 residues. Germline assignment: CDR1 MDHEN and CDR2 SYDVKM. CDR3 sequence reads: CASSPGDRGVYGYTF. The DNA of the CDR3 is TGTGCCAGCAGTCCAGGGGATCGAGGGGTATATGGCTACACCTTC.